This T cell receptor beta chain came from a study of cytomegalovirus exposure and HLA in healthy donors (dated by TCRdb to about 2017). Notes on the research overall: An earlier analysis of 587 of the donors reported about 300 Gb of sequence data and 95 million to 140 million unique TCR beta sequences obtained from about 179 million T cells. About 280 gigabases of sequencing data and approximately 85 million unique TCR sequences were included in an early release covering about 700 HLA-typed donors. The genetic ancestry cluster associated with self-reported Caucasian donors included 81% of the roughly 380 genotyped donors. The study aimed to test whether signatures of past pathogen exposure could be identified by cataloging public T cell receptors. Using immunosequencing, the study profiled T cell repertoires from fewer than 700 subjects and related those repertoires to cytomegalovirus serostatus. In addition to the first cohort of 666 subjects, a separate validation cohort of under 150 different subjects was used. The study combined high-throughput TCR immunosequencing, statistical association of individual TCRs with disease status, and machine learning to predict cytomegalovirus infection status. In a later analysis, previously published TCR beta repertoires from 600 to 850 donors were re-analyzed and high-resolution HLA genotyping was added so that TCR occurrence patterns could be studied. In the later analysis, no new phenotypic data were used to find candidate immune exposures; instead, reliance was placed on TCR beta sequences and their occurrence across donors. In an earlier analysis of a few hundred of the donors, high-throughput TCR beta sequencing was used to judge whether each TCR beta V gene segment behaved as functional or pseudogenic. Donor age, sex, ethnicity and CMV serostatus were compiled alongside the repertoire data. In a later genetic analysis, genome-wide SNP genotypes for about 55% of the 666 donors were used, and that subset was treated as a discovery cohort. All discovery cohort repertoires had been generated on a single sequencing platform. Both class I and class II loci were covered by HLA typing, at four-digit resolution. The number of typed donors differed by locus: roughly 629-640 for A, B, C, DRB1 and DQB1; approximately 540 for DQA1; some 590 for DPA1; and around 470 for DPB1. Because of strong linkage in the cohort, five DR-DQ haplotypes were treated as single units for association and clustering. Across 398 genotyped donors of the cohort, an average of about 240,000 unique TCR beta nucleotide sequences per donor were sequenced, and approximately 17% of those sequences were non-productive. Broad study findings and their caveats: A later analysis found that HLA-associated TCR beta chains were more clonally expanded and had lower generation probabilities than equally common non-associated chains. This cohort had only TCR beta chains sequenced, and the lack of alpha or paired-chain data limited which features could be detected. At a false discovery rate of 0.05, a later analysis linked fewer than 20,000 TCR beta sequences to specific HLA alleles. A group of highly shared sequence variants was considered likely to be a technical artifact of the sequencing pipeline. The presence/absence analyses assumed that sequencing depth was roughly uniform across donors, and that assumption may not be true. According to a later analysis, TCR association rates differed among HLA loci, with DRB1 alleles showing the most associated TCRs and HLA-C alleles showing the fewest. In an earlier analysis of more than 450 of the donors, most TCR beta V segments were observed in productive rearrangements about 87% or about 30% of the time, broadly matching IMGT annotations. It was suggested by the authors that the approach could potentially be generalized to other disease states and immunological phenotypes. Immune exposure information for the cohort was limited to CMV serostatus. The 87-base-pair reads could not distinguish some IMGT-functional V segments, including TRBV6-2 and TRBV6-3, so those segments were excluded. A total of roughly 160 TCR beta chains were listed by the study as associated with cytomegalovirus. According to a later analysis, most CMV-associated TCR beta chains appeared to be HLA-restricted, and the HLA associations seemed to be driven largely by CMV exposure. A further reported finding was that TCR beta sequences accurately predicted the HLA-A and HLA-B alleles for most subjects in the first cohort. Because HLA typing was unavailable for some donors at each locus, only the typed subset was used in association tests. An association between a missense DCLRE1C variant and V-gene and J-gene trimming of TCR beta chains was found in a later genetic analysis and replicated in an independent cohort. In vitro tests confirmed that three of the cytomegalovirus-associated TCR beta chains recognize cytomegalovirus antigens. Compared with the approximately 700-donor mean, donors in an Asian-associated ancestry cluster had fewer N-insertions in productive TCRs, according to a later genetic analysis. Cytomegalovirus status was reported to be diagnosed by the classifier with high specificity and sensitivity in both the original and validation cohorts. Most TCR sequences were seen in very few donors, while some public TCRs were found in many individuals. According to a later analysis, parvovirus B19, influenza, CMV and Epstein-Barr virus appeared linked to several top co-occurrence clusters. Correlated functional status among segregating V segments might be attributable to linkage disequilibrium, but an unknown experimental factor could not be ruled out. About 15 rarely observed V segments, including chromosome 9 orphons, were excluded from the earlier analysis of 550 to 700 of the donors because counts were too low. Assigning TCR associations to individual alleles was difficult when HLA alleles, especially DR and DQ, strongly co-occurred.

CDR1 and CDR2 (LNHNV, YYDKDF) derive from the germline V gene (reference sequence). The CDR3 covers 15 residues, taking in both the cysteine and the phenylalanine. Kept here is only the CDR3 DNA, which spans 45 bases and is read in frame from base 1. After removal of 4 bases from V and 6 bases from J, the junction retains 2 bases not matched to a gene. Concerning this clone: The specificity of this receptor is unknown. No qualities accompany the bases; no much larger clone lies one base away.

In total, approximately 700 healthy bone marrow donors made up the cohort. All cohort members were sampled while nominally healthy, although unrecorded immune exposures were likely present. The donor was CMV seronegative and belonged to the group of over 350 seronegative cohort members. Each donor provided a peripheral blood sample, and peripheral blood mononuclear cells were used for TCR beta sequencing. The Qiagen DNeasy Blood Extraction Kit was used to extract genomic DNA from the blood cell samples. The method behind the library was the immunoSEQ multiplex PCR assay. For the multiplex PCR, a mixture combining 60 forward primers for TCR Vbeta segments and 13 reverse primers for TCR Jbeta segments was used. A multiplex PCR assay on genomic DNA amplified the CDR3 region of rearranged TCR beta genes. The amplified TCR beta libraries were sequenced on the Illumina HiSeq System as 87-base-pair reads. The authors' analysis ran thus. Across the 670 or so repertoires, a later analysis counted 75 million to 90 million unique TCR beta chains, roughly 11 million of which were shared by at least two donors. To remove PCR and sequencing errors, raw reads were error-corrected and collapsed into unique sequences using a nearest-neighbor algorithm that merged closely related sequences. V, D and J gene segments were assigned by aligning CDR3 sequences to IMGT reference sequences. For a sequence to be retained, a match of at least six nucleotides to both a V gene segment and a J gene segment was required. A rearrangement counted as productive if the CDR3 had no stop codons and remained in frame with V and J, and every other rearrangement counted as non-productive. Following IMGT convention, CDR3 was defined as the stretch from the second conserved V-encoded cysteine to the conserved J-encoded phenylalanine. In an earlier analysis of roughly 610 of the donors, sequences lacking an unambiguous match to a single V gene segment were excluded. An earlier analysis of several hundred of the donors called V segments functional above 56.7% productive rearrangements and segregating when the between-donor standard deviation exceeded 5%. A statistical classification framework was developed to diagnose cytomegalovirus status using the catalog of TCR beta chain sequences. A later analysis assigned V and J genes by comparing TCR nucleotide sequences with IMGT/GENE-DB human TR gene sequences. The TCRdist pipeline was used in a later analysis to assign CDR3 sequences and most-parsimonious VDJ recombination scenarios. In a later analysis, every TCR beta chain was defined by the combination of its CDR3 amino acid sequence and its V-gene family, and reads without a unique V-gene family were dropped. To address suspected cross-contamination and a sequencing artifact, a later analysis removed 550 to 750 highly shared, low-generation-probability nucleotide sequences. In a later analysis, a clonal expansion index for each public chain was calculated from normalized within-repertoire ranks of inferred template counts. A later analysis computed generation probabilities with a VDJ recombination model fitted to out-of-frame rearrangements, and checked the results against IGoR. Hypergeometric tests were used in a later analysis to score TCR-TCR, TCR-HLA and TCR-CMV co-occurrence, with a repertoire-size bias correction applied to the TCR pairs. A later analysis estimated false discovery rates by permuting HLA or CMV assignments 20 times. In a later analysis, co-occurring TCRs were grouped with DBSCAN, and TCRdist sequence similarity was added when clustering was performed within HLA-allele-positive subsets. For co-occurrence clustering, repertoires with fewer than 30,000 or more than 120,000 public chains were excluded, along with five repertoires with anomalous nucleotide sharing. Here the immuneACCESS table is served through TCRdb, limited to in-frame sequences with V and J called. Missing clones are a known gap in these copies; in checked studies unresolved V genes cover under half, and the rest lacks a known reason. V and J calls and clone size are given by that table; D and trimming were obtained from the DNA. The sample table lists fewer than 200,000 clones, 60% to 80% of them with a count of one. The ten largest clones add up to more than 4% of the sample.

The sequence links TRBV15 to TRBJ2-1, and 14 junctional nucleotides match TRBD2. The material sequenced was PBMCs. The clonotype was recovered from a male donor in good health and CMV-seronegative. The CDR3 amino acid sequence is: CATSTGTSGSNEQFF. The DNA sequence follows: TGTGCCACCAGCACCGGGACTAGCGGGAGCAATGAGCAGTTCTTC.